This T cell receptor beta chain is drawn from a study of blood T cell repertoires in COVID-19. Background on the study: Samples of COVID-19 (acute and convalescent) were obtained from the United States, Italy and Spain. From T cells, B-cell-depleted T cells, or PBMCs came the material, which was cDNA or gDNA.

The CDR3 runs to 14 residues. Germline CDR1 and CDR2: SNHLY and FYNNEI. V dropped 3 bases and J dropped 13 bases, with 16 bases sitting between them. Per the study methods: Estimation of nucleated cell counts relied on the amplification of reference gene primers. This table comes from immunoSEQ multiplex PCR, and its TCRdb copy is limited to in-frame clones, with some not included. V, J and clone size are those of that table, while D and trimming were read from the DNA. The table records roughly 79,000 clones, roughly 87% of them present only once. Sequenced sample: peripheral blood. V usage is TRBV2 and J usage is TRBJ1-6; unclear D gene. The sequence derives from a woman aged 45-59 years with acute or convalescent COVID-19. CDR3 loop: CASSDNLRPRPLHF. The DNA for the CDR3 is TGTGCCAGCAGTGATAATCTCCGGCCCAGGCCCCTCCACTTT.